This TCR beta chain appears in the sequencing data of a study of neurological immune-mediated disorders. Overall study findings and caveats: Private repertoires in all groups were suggested, as expanded clones shared no CDR3 amino acid sequences across subjects.

Libraries used 2 million unsorted PBMCs kept frozen in RNAlater. TCRdb recomputed calls from the 5' RACE reads with MiXCR, one row per CDR3 protein. This sample carries around 68,000 distinct CDR3 sequences, 3.5% to 5% of them seen once, and the ten largest clones take roughly 2.6%. As regards this clonotype: Antigen unknown.

The clonotype was recovered from a man in his fifties with multiple sclerosis. Sample: PBMCs.

The CDR3 region is CASSFRTGYSEAFF. DNA for the CDR3: TGTGCCAGCAGCTTTAGAACAGGGTACTCTGAAGCTTTCTTT. This rearrangement joins TRBV5-6 to TRBJ1-1; a weak D match, TRBD1 (6 bases). This CDR3 is 14 amino acids long. V was shortened by 2 bases and J by 6 bases, with 14 bases between the two germline ends. CDR1 is SGHDT, CDR2 YYEEEE, per germline. The complete variable domain, with remaining parts taken from reference TRBV5-6 and TRBJ1-1, reads DAGVTQSPTHLIKTRGQQVTLRCSPKSGHDTVSWYQQALGQGPQFIFQYYEEEERQRGNFPDRFSGHQFPNYSSELNVNALLLGDSALYLCASSFRTGYSEAFFGQGTRLTVV.